Sequencing of this T cell receptor (beta chain) was carried out in a study of OX40 agonist ivuxolimab in advanced cancers. Looking at the study overall: Patients receiving dose escalation had hepatocellular carcinoma, melanoma, renal cell or head and neck cancer.

Profiled with immunoSEQ multiplex PCR; TCRdb holds only in-frame clones, not every one. In the table there are 84,000 or so clones, 85% to 95% of which are singletons. The CDR3 is made up of 16 amino acids. This receptor was obtained from an adult with an advanced solid tumor such as melanoma, head and neck, liver or kidney cancer. Sequenced material: CD4+ or CD8+ T cells sorted from blood, taken in a trial of the OX40 agonist ivuxolimab. The chain carries TRBV1 and TRBJ2-3; the D call TRBD2 from the table was never checked on the DNA. TRBV1 is labeled a pseudogene. CDR3 DNA sequence: TGCACCAGCAGCCAGGAGACTAGCGGGAGGGTTAATACGCAGTATTTT. Protein sequence: CTSSQETSGRVNTQYF.